The 22 T cell receptor beta chains below all came from one sample that was sequenced in a study of T cells in Graves' hyperthyroidism and ophthalmopathy. The investigators amplified TCR beta CDR3 regions from RNA transcripts. During a first-round RT-PCR of the TCR CDR3, the HTBI primer set was used. TCRdb reprocessed the multiplex PCR reads via MiXCR and lists one record per CDR3 protein. The sample yields hundreds of thousands of distinct CDR3 sequences, approximately 14% seen once. The sample was blood. These receptors were taken from a middle-aged woman with Graves' hyperthyroidism.

J is TRBJ2-3 and V is TRBV9, with D possibly matching TRBD2 (6 bases). CDR1 is SGDLS, CDR2 YYNGEE, per germline. CDR3 size: 15 residues. Trimming shortened V by 0 bases and J by 3 bases, and 11 bases separated the two germline ends. The CDR3 nucleotides read TGTGCCAGCAGCGTAGTTGGTGGGAGGACAGATACGCAGTATTTT. It translates to CASSVVGGRTDTQYF.

In its sample, this clonotype was seen many times. V is TRBV5-1 and J is TRBJ2-7, with 10 bases fitting TRBD2. The CDR3 has 15 residues. V lost 0 bases and J lost 6; bases outside the gene matches: 6. In germline, CDR1 is SGHRS, CDR2 YFSETQ. Here the CDR3 DNA reads TGCGCCAGCAGCTTGGTTCCTAGCGGGAGCTTCGAGCAGTACTTC. Protein sequence: CASSLVPSGSFEQYF.

This clonotype appeared many times. The chain couples TRBV3-1 to TRBJ2-5, with 13 bases that match TRBD2. With V trimmed by 1 base and J by 5 bases, 10 bases remained unmatched. Germline values: CDR1 LGHDT, CDR2 YNNKEL (reference sequence). This CDR3 region has 18 residues. The CDR3 loop is CASSQGVPGLAGLETQYF. The CDR3 bases are TGTGCCAGCAGCCAAGGTGTCCCGGGACTAGCGGGATTGGAGACCCAGTACTTC.

Only a few counts were recorded for this clonotype. V is TRBV4-1 and J is TRBJ2-2; D unclear. The germline V and J ends were trimmed by 0 bases and 3 bases, with 11 bases remaining between them. The CDR3 has 16 amino acids. Germline V gives CDR1 MGHRA, CDR2 YSYEKL. CDR3 DNA: TGCGCCAGCAGCCAAGATCTCGCCCTCTACACCGGGGAGCTGTTTTTT. Its translation: CASSQDLALYTGELFF.

The chain uses TRBV6-1 and TRBJ2-1; 8 bases are shared with TRBD1. The CDR3 contains 16 residues. CDR1 and CDR2 from the germline V gene are MNHNS and SASEGT. J was trimmed by 6 bases and V by 10 bases; bases with no gene match: 17. The CDR3 nucleotides read TGTGCCACCCTTTCCCCAGATCAGGGGGCAGTCAATGAGCAGTTCTTC. Its protein product is CATLSPDQGAVNEQFF.

The sample holds many counts of this clonotype. The rearrangement uses TRBV28 and TRBJ2-3, with TRBD2 identical over 7 bases. J was trimmed by 2 bases and V by 3 bases; bases with no gene match: 14. The germline V gene encodes CDR1 MDHEN and CDR2 SYDVKM. This CDR3 region has 18 residues. The CDR3 loop reads CASSLPWTRSISTDTQYF. For the CDR3, the DNA is TGTGCCAGCAGTTTGCCCTGGACTAGGAGTATATCCACAGATACGCAGTATTTT.

This clonotype was counted ten times or more. V gene TRBV20-1 combines with J gene TRBJ2-3; 12 bases line up with TRBD2. Germline loops: CDR1 DFQATT, CDR2 SNEGSKA (reference sequence). Trimming removed 4 bases from V and 4 bases from J; junction bases left unmatched: 6. This CDR3 is built from 15 residues. CDR3 protein: CSATSGRDGADTQYF. For the CDR3, the DNA is TGCAGTGCTACTAGCGGGAGGGACGGGGCAGATACGCAGTATTTT.

This chain links TRBV18 with TRBJ1-1; 10 bases align to TRBD1. V shed 5 bases, J shed 0 bases, and the junction held 0 bases outside the gene matches. Per germline, CDR1 KGHSH and CDR2 LQKENI. The CDR3 is made up of 14 amino acids. CDR3 sequence (DNA): TGTGCCAGCTCAGGACAGGGGGTGAACACTGAAGCTTTCTTT. Protein sequence: CASSGQGVNTEAFF.

The V and J genes are TRBV7-3 and TRBJ2-1; TRBD2 matches at 14 bases. Germline CDR1 SGHTA, CDR2 FQGTGA. V shed 5 bases, J shed 8 bases, and the junction held 20 bases outside the gene matches. The CDR3 has 20 amino acids. The CDR3: CASSPRVTGTSGRLNDEQFF. Here the CDR3 DNA reads TGTGCCAGCAGCCCTAGGGTCACAGGGACTAGCGGGAGACTTAACGATGAGCAGTTCTTC.

The table lists this clonotype with many counts. The chain recombines TRBV20-1 with TRBJ2-7; 7 bases agree with TRBD1. This CDR3 contains 13 residues. Germline values: CDR1 DFQATT, CDR2 SNEGSKA (reference sequence). V dropped 6 bases and J dropped 3; count of bases not matched to a gene: 8. The CDR3 loop reads CSARGLEGYEQYF. CDR3 nucleotide sequence: TGCAGTGCCAGGGGGTTAGAGGGCTACGAGCAGTACTTC.

Of note for this clonotype: Since a much larger clone is just one base distant, this may be a read error. The CDR3 ends on some other residue instead of the conserved phenylalanine or tryptophan, so this is likely a read error. In nucleotides, the CDR3 is TGTGCCAGCAGCTTAGGGGCGGGGATGGGTGAAAAACTGTTTCTT. Translation: CASSLGAGMGEKLFL. V is TRBV7-2 and J is TRBJ1-4; D is unresolved. With 1 base removed from V and 7 bases from J, the gap between germline ends came to 13 bases. Germline assignment: CDR1 SGHTA and CDR2 FQGNSA. The CDR3 length is 15 residues.

A few counts support this clonotype. The CDR3 sequence is CASSLGRQGAPEAFF. For the CDR3, the DNA is TGTGCCAGCAGCTTAGGGAGACAGGGGGCCCCCGAAGCTTTCTTT. The chain recombines TRBV7-9 with TRBJ1-1; TRBD1 matches at 10 bases. J gave up 8 bases and V 1 base, and 7 bases lay outside the gene matches. Germline values: CDR1 SEHNR, CDR2 FQNEAQ (reference sequence). CDR3 length: 15 amino acids.

As for this clonotype: This may be a read error, as it is one base from a much larger clone. The rearrangement links TRBV12-3 or TRBV12-4 to TRBJ2-2, with 8 bases identical to TRBD2. J was trimmed by 3 bases and V by 5 bases; bases with no gene match: 8. The CDR3 is 16 residues long. The CDR3 loop reads CASSPRLARDTGELFF. CDR3 DNA sequence: TGTGCCAGCAGTCCAAGACTAGCGCGGGACACCGGGGAGCTGTTTTTT.

In its sample, this clonotype was seen many times. The chain recombines TRBV11-2 with TRBJ2-1; no firm D call. Germline V CDR1 and CDR2: SGHAT, FQNNGV. Trimming left V 1 base short and J 10 bases short, with 8 bases between. The CDR3 is made up of 12 amino acids. The CDR3 loop reads CASSLGAREQFF. CDR3 nucleotides: TGTGCCAGCAGCTTAGGAGCCCGGGAGCAGTTCTTC.

This clonotype was seen ten or more times. The rearrangement uses TRBV28 and TRBJ1-2; TRBD1 might be the D (5 bases). The CDR3 extends over 14 amino acids. CDR1 is MDHEN and CDR2 is SYDVKM in the germline V gene. V shed 7 bases and J shed 1 base, with 13 bases lying between them. DNA for the CDR3: TGTGCCAGCAACCGGGGACTGGGTAACTATGGCTACACCTTC. Its protein is CASNRGLGNYGYTF.

This clonotype was seen many times. The chain links TRBV11-3 to TRBJ1-1, with 8 bases matching TRBD1. With 3 bases clipped from V and 3 bases from J, the junction kept 6 bases outside the gene matches. This CDR3 comprises 15 residues. Germline V CDR1 and CDR2: SGHNT, YENEEA. In DNA form, the CDR3 reads TGTGCCAGCAGCTTTCCCAGGGGGCTGGACACTGAAGCTTTCTTT. Translation gives CASSFPRGLDTEAFF.

This sequence joins TRBV9 and TRBJ2-4; TRBD1 matches 7 bases. CDR1 is SGDLS, CDR2 YYNGEE, per germline. The CDR3 is 20 amino acids. Trimming at V came to 0 bases and at J to 1 base, leaving 16 bases not matched to a gene. CDR3 loop: CASSVGEGGTVSAAKNIQYF. DNA of the CDR3: TGTGCCAGCAGCGTAGGTGAGGGTGGGACAGTTTCTGCTGCCAAAAACATTCAGTACTTC.

This clonotype was found many times. This chain links TRBV12-3 or TRBV12-4 with TRBJ1-2; D ambiguous. With 1 base removed from V and 8 bases from J, the gap between germline ends came to 5 bases. CDR3 length: 11 residues. As DNA, the CDR3 is TGTGCCAGCAGTTTAGGGAGAGGCTACACCTTC. Translated: CASSLGRGYTF.

The chain joins TRBV20-1 to TRBJ2-2; TRBD1 or TRBD2 may be the D gene (5 bases each). V was pared by 4 bases and J by 0 bases, with 15 bases between. Germline V gives CDR1 DFQATT, CDR2 SNEGSKA (reference sequence). The length of the CDR3 is 16 residues. As DNA, the CDR3 is TGCAGTGCTACAAGAGGGACGTCTGCGAACACCGGGGAGCTGTTTTTT. Residues: CSATRGTSANTGELFF.

The chain uses TRBV12-3 or TRBV12-4 and TRBJ2-2; TRBD1 matches at 10 bases. The V and J ends lost 7 bases and 4 bases, in that order; junction bases with no gene match: 9. The CDR3 extends over 16 amino acids. The CDR3 protein is CASKLSGTGATGELFF. The CDR3 DNA is TGTGCCAGCAAACTATCGGGGACAGGGGCCACCGGGGAGCTGTTTTTT.

The table lists this clonotype with many counts. The chain combines TRBV6-1 with TRBJ2-1, with TRBD2 matching over 7 bases. The CDR3 is 13 amino acids. The junction had 8 bases not matched to a gene; V was cut back by 6 bases and J by 9 bases. The germline V gene encodes CDR1 MNHNS and CDR2 SASEGT. The CDR3 here is CASSSGNWVEQFF. As DNA, the CDR3 is TGTGCCAGCAGCAGCGGGAATTGGGTTGAGCAGTTCTTC.

This clonotype showed up many times. This rearrangement joins TRBV27 to TRBJ2-3; TRBD1 aligns across 10 bases. J gave up 4 bases and V 4 bases, and 5 bases lay outside the gene matches. The CDR3 has 15 residues. Germline assignment: CDR1 MNHEY and CDR2 SMNVEV (reference sequence). As DNA, the CDR3 is TGTGCCAGCAGTTCCCGGACAGGGGGGGCAGATACGCAGTATTTT. It codes for CASSSRTGGADTQYF.